The TCR beta chain under discussion was sequenced for a study of cytomegalovirus exposure and HLA in healthy donors (TCRdb year 2017). Context from the whole study: An earlier analysis of some 600 of the donors reported approximately 260 Gb of sequence data and 95 million to 120 million unique TCR beta sequences obtained from some 200 million T cells. To study patterns of TCR occurrence, a later analysis re-analyzed previously published TCR beta repertoires from 500 to 850 donors and added high-resolution HLA genotyping. High-throughput TCR immunosequencing, statistical association of individual TCRs with disease status, and machine learning were combined to predict cytomegalovirus infection status. In the later analysis, no new phenotypic data were used to find candidate immune exposures; instead, reliance was placed on TCR beta sequences and their occurrence across donors. Both class I and class II loci were covered by HLA typing, at four-digit resolution. Across some 400 genotyped donors of the cohort, an average of about 200,000 unique TCR beta nucleotide sequences per donor were sequenced, and roughly 17% of those sequences were non-productive. Besides the first cohort of 666 subjects, a separate validation cohort made up of some 110 different subjects was used. Donor age, sex, ethnicity and CMV serostatus were compiled together with the repertoire data. The aim of the study was to test whether cataloging public T cell receptors could identify signatures of past pathogen exposure. All discovery cohort repertoires had been generated using a single sequencing platform. An early release covering just under 650 HLA-typed donors comprised about 300 gigabases of sequencing data and around 86 million unique TCR sequences. In an earlier analysis of 587 of the donors, high-throughput TCR beta sequencing was used to judge whether each TCR beta V gene segment behaved as functional or pseudogenic. The T cell repertoires of 700 or so subjects were profiled by immunosequencing and related to cytomegalovirus serostatus. In a later genetic analysis, genome-wide SNP genotypes for about 55% of the roughly 670 donors were used, and that subset was treated as a discovery cohort. Several DR-DQ haplotypes were treated as single units for association and clustering because of strong linkage in the cohort. The number of typed donors differed by locus: roughly 629-640 for A, B, C, DRB1 and DQB1; 500 to 550 for DQA1; roughly 600 for DPA1; and around 450 for DPB1. Of the approximately 400 genotyped donors, 81% fell in the genetic ancestry cluster associated with self-reported Caucasian donors.

The study at large found these results: Specific HLA alleles were associated with 15,000 to 20,000 TCR beta sequences at a false discovery rate of 0.05 in a later analysis. A later analysis reported that several top co-occurrence clusters appeared linked to parvovirus B19, influenza, CMV and Epstein-Barr virus. Because some donors lacked HLA typing at each locus, the association tests relied only on the typed subset. The study listed 150 to 200 TCR beta chains as associated with cytomegalovirus. A later analysis found that most CMV-associated TCR beta chains appeared HLA-restricted, with HLA associations seemingly driven largely by CMV exposure. In both the original and validation cohorts, the classifier was reported to diagnose cytomegalovirus status with high specificity and sensitivity. Compared with equally common non-associated chains, HLA-associated TCR beta chains in a later analysis were more clonally expanded and had lower generation probabilities. The earlier analysis of 587 of the donors excluded 15 to 20 rarely observed V segments, including chromosome 9 orphons, because counts were too low. An association between a missense DCLRE1C variant and V-gene and J-gene trimming of TCR beta chains was found in a later genetic analysis and replicated in an independent cohort. Presence/absence analyses assumed roughly uniform sequencing depth across donors, an assumption that may not hold. In this cohort, only TCR beta chains were sequenced, and detectable features were limited by the absence of alpha or paired-chain data. The authors suggested that the approach could potentially be generalized to other disease states and immunological phenotypes. The 87-base-pair reads could not distinguish some IMGT-functional V segments, including TRBV6-2 and TRBV6-3, so those segments were excluded. Correlated functional status among segregating V segments might reflect linkage disequilibrium, but an unknown experimental factor could not be ruled out. In a later analysis, the rate of TCR association differed among HLA loci, with DRB1 alleles having the most associated TCRs and HLA-C alleles having the fewest. Most TCR sequences were observed very rarely across donors, whereas some public TCRs were present in many individuals. The sequencing pipeline was judged likely to have produced a cluster of highly shared sequence variants as a technical artifact. Broadly in line with IMGT annotations, most TCR beta V segments showed up in productive rearrangements about 87% or about 30% of the time in an earlier analysis of under 700 of the donors. A further reported finding was that TCR beta sequences accurately predicted the HLA-A and HLA-B alleles for most subjects in the first cohort. A few of the identified cytomegalovirus-associated TCR beta chains were confirmed in vitro to be specific for cytomegalovirus antigens. According to a later genetic analysis, donors in an Asian-associated ancestry cluster had fewer N-insertions in productive TCRs than the roughly 700-donor mean. CMV serostatus was the only immune exposure information available for the cohort. When HLA alleles, especially DR and DQ, strongly co-occurred, attributing TCR associations to individual alleles was difficult.

The V end loses 6 bases and the J end loses 6 bases, and a stretch of 12 bases separates them. The CDR1 and CDR2 encoded by the germline V gene are MNHEY and SVGAGI. The CDR3 covers 13 residues, taking in both the cysteine and the phenylalanine. Only CDR3 DNA remains: 39 bases, in frame from the first base. As concerns this clone: It has no known antigen specificity. Nothing much larger sits one base from this clone, and base qualities are not available.

The library relied on the immunoSEQ multiplex PCR assay. The multiplex PCR relied on a mix of 60 forward primers for TCR Vbeta segments and 13 reverse primers for TCR Jbeta segments. The CDR3 region of rearranged TCR beta genes was amplified from genomic DNA by a multiplex PCR assay. The Illumina HiSeq System was used to sequence the amplified TCR beta libraries as 87-base-pair reads. The authors' pipeline ran thus. Across the 670 or so repertoires, a later analysis counted 78 million or so unique TCR beta chains, some 11 million of which were shared by at least two donors. Raw reads were error-corrected and collapsed into unique sequences by a nearest-neighbor algorithm in which closely related sequences were merged to remove PCR and sequencing errors. Alignment of CDR3 sequences to IMGT reference sequences was used to assign V, D and J gene segments. Each retained sequence needed at least a six-nucleotide match to both a V gene segment and a J gene segment. Rearrangements were classified as productive when the CDR3 lacked stop codons and remained in frame with V and J, and all other rearrangements were classified as non-productive. Following IMGT convention, CDR3 was defined as the stretch from the second conserved V-encoded cysteine up to the conserved J-encoded phenylalanine. In an earlier analysis of roughly 610 of the donors, sequences lacking an unambiguous match to a single V gene segment were excluded. An earlier analysis of a few hundred of the donors called V segments functional above 56.7% productive rearrangements and segregating when the between-donor standard deviation exceeded 5%. A statistical classification framework was built to diagnose cytomegalovirus status from the catalog of TCR beta chain sequences. In a later analysis, V and J genes were assigned by comparing TCR nucleotide sequences against IMGT/GENE-DB human TR gene sequences. Using the TCRdist pipeline, a later analysis assigned CDR3 sequences along with most-parsimonious VDJ recombination scenarios. In a later analysis, every TCR beta chain was defined by the combination of its CDR3 amino acid sequence and its V-gene family, and reads without a unique V-gene family were dropped. To address suspected cross-contamination and a sequencing artifact, a later analysis removed roughly 580 highly shared, low-generation-probability nucleotide sequences. A later analysis calculated a clonal expansion index for each public chain from normalized within-repertoire ranks of inferred template counts. In a later analysis, generation probabilities were computed using a VDJ recombination model fitted to out-of-frame rearrangements, and the results were checked against IGoR. In a later analysis, TCR-TCR, TCR-HLA and TCR-CMV co-occurrence was scored with hypergeometric tests, and a repertoire-size bias correction was applied to TCR pairs. To estimate false discovery rates, a later analysis permuted the HLA or CMV assignments 20 times. A later analysis grouped co-occurring TCRs with DBSCAN, adding TCRdist sequence similarity when clustering within HLA-allele-positive subsets. Co-occurrence clustering excluded repertoires with fewer than 30,000 or more than 120,000 public chains, plus five with anomalous nucleotide sharing. As stored in TCRdb, this immuneACCESS dataset retains in-frame rearrangements with V and J assigned. A fraction of the clones does not appear; measured against another copy, unresolved V genes explain less than half of the discrepancy, and the remainder lacks a known reason. V and J calls and clone size are those listed in that table; D and trimming were worked out from the DNA. This sample gives roughly 190,000 clones in total; approximately 80% of them show up just once. The ten largest clones capture around 14% of the sample.

The cohort comprised some 730 healthy bone marrow donors. Cohort members were all nominally healthy when sampled, although unrecorded immune exposures were likely present. The donor was CMV seropositive and was included in the group of approximately 310 seropositive cohort members. Each donor provided a peripheral blood sample, and peripheral blood mononuclear cells were used for TCR beta sequencing. The Qiagen DNeasy Blood Extraction Kit was used to extract genomic DNA from the blood cell samples. The clonotype originates from a woman aged 25 to 39 in good health and CMV-seropositive. The rearrangement joined TRBV6-5 to TRBJ2-1; the D gene is unclear. The specimen sequenced was PBMCs. CDR3 protein: CASRADSTNEQFF. The DNA sequence reads TGTGCCAGCAGGGCAGACTCGACCAATGAGCAGTTCTTC.